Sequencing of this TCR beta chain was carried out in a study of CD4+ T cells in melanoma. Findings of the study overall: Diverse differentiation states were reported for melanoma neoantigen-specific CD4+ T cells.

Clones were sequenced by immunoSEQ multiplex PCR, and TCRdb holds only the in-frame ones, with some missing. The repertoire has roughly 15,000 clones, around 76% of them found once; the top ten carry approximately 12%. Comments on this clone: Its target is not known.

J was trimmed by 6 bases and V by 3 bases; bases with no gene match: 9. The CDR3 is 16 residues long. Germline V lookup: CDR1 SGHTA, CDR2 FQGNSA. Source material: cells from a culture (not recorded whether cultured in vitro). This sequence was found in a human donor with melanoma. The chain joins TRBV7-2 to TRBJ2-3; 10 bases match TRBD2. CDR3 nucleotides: TGTGCCAGCAGCTTCTGGTCTAGCGGGGGAAGGGATACGCAGTATTTT. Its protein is CASSFWSSGGRDTQYF.